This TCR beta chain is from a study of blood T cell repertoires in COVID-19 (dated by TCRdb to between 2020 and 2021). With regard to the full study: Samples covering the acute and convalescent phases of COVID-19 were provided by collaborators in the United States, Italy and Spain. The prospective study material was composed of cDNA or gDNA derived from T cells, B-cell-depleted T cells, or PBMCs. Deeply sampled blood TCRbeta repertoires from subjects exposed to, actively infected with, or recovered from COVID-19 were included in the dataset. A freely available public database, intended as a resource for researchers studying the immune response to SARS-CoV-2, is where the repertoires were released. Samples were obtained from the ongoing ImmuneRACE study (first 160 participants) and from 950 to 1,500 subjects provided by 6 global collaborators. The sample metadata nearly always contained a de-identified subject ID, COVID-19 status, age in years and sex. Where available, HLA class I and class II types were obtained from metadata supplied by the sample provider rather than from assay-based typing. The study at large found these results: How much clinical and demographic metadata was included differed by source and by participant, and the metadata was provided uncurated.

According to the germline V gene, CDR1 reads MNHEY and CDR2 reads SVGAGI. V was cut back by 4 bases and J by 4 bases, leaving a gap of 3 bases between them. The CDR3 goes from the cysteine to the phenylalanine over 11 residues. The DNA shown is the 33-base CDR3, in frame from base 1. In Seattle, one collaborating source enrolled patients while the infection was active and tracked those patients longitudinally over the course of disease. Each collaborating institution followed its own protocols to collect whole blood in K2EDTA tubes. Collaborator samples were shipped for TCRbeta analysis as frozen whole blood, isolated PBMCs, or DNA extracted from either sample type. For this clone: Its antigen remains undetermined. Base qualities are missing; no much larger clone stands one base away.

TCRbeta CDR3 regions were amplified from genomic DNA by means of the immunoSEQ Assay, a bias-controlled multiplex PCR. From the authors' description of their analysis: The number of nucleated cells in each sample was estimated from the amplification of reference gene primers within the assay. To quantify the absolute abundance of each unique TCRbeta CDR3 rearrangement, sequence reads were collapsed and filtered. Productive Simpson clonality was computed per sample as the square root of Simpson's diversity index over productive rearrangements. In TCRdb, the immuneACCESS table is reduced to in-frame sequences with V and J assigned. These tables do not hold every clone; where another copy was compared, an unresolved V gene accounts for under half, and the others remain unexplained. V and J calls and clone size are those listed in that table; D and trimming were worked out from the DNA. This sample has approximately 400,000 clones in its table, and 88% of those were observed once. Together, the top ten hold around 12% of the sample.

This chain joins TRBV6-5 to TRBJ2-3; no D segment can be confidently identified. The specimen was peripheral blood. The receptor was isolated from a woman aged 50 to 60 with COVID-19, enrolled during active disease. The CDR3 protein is CASSFADTQYF. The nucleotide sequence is TGTGCCAGCAGTTTCGCAGATACGCAGTATTTT.